This T cell receptor beta chain was found in a study of T cells in Graves' hyperthyroidism and ophthalmopathy (dated by TCRdb to the late 2010s). Concerning the study at large: Peripheral blood samples were taken at the time of initial diagnosis, prior to any treatment. In several Graves' hyperthyroidism patients, the study also compared T-cell repertoires from thyroid tissue with T-cell repertoires from blood. For training and testing, the 110 or so patients in the discovery cohort were randomly divided in a 7:3 ratio. Prospective prediction of ophthalmopathy was tested in an independent validation cohort of 18 hyperthyroidism patients and roughly 16 patients who later progressed to ophthalmopathy. TCR Vbeta CDR3 sequencing of 130 to 150 peripheral blood samples (over 40 ophthalmopathy, some 75 hyperthyroidism and around 17 progressor patients) is reported in the paper. Following sampling, methimazole starting at 30 mg daily was given to hyperthyroidism patients, and high-dose intravenous methylprednisolone was given to ophthalmopathy patients. To identify TCR V-J signatures that set the groups apart, the researchers used a discovery cohort of 100 patients, made up of around 40 with Graves' ophthalmopathy and about 60 with stable Graves' hyperthyroidism.

What the work shows at the level of the full study, not this receptor alone: In validation, the model predicted progression to ophthalmopathy with 60% to 71% sensitivity and 72% to 85% specificity, a median of 6.5 months before onset. No statistical method was used to fix the sample size in advance, and group allocation was not hidden from the investigators. Most expanded thyroid clonotypes (frequency above 0.001) were also detected in blood, a finding suggesting that blood repertoires may reflect thyroid immune responses. Ophthalmopathy was separated from stable hyperthyroidism by a 13 V-J signature model, with approximately 86% sensitivity and approximately 81% specificity obtained in cross-validation and 80%/75% obtained in testing.

V is cut by 7 bases and J by 4 bases, and the space between the germline ends is 15 bases. CDR1 and CDR2 were assigned from the germline V gene as KGHSH and LQKENI. CDR3 length: 14 amino acids, cysteine to phenylalanine. The retained sequence is limited to the CDR3, 42 bases, with the frame set at the first base. Amplification of TCR beta CDR3 regions was carried out from RNA transcripts. The TCR CDR3 was subjected to a first round of RT-PCR using the HTBI primer set and the Qiagen OneStep RT-PCR kit. Libraries were constructed in a second round of multiplex PCR, after which size selection and purification were performed. Libraries were sequenced paired-end with 100 bp reads on an Illumina HiSeq2000. The study's processing was this. Raw data were processed with SOAPnuke, discarding reads with adapters, uncalled bases, mean Phred below 15, or no exact constant-primer or identifier match. COPE v1.2.5 was used to merge high-quality paired reads, and clonotypes were defined as unique nucleotide sequences. Clonotypes were aligned to IMGT TRBV, TRBD and TRBJ reference segments using MiTCR v1.1. Analysis was restricted to V-J combinations with a frequency above 0.0001, which covered roughly 99% of repertoires. A TCS score was defined as the ratio between F50 (clonal expansion) and ExV (chaos), using BLOSUM62-based TCRdist between CDR3 peptides within each V-J. Welch's t-statistics and random forest reduced fewer than 600 V-J features to 10 to 15, which were used in a naive Bayes classifier (R e1071). Through fastp at Q25 and MiXCR, TCRdb rebuilt clones from the public reads, retaining in-frame beta chains. Each entry merges the rows of one CDR3 protein and shows their most common DNA and genes. In this record, the V and J calls reflect TCRdb's handling and not the investigators' own analysis. Here the sample has 300,000 to 450,000 distinct CDR3 sequences; about 15% occur a single time. Of the sample, over 25% is held by the ten largest clones.

A patient counted as having stable Graves' hyperthyroidism if no progression to ophthalmopathy occurred over 18 months of follow-up. Hyperthyroidism patients were aged 18 to 65 years and newly diagnosed, with disease duration of less than 2 months. Patients with uncontrolled infections, other autoimmune diseases, pregnancy or lactation were excluded. Diagnoses were established on the basis of clinical symptoms, serum thyroxine and TRAb, thyroid ultrasound, and orbital computed tomography. PBMCs were separated from 7.5 to 10 ml of fresh peripheral blood using Ficoll-Paque density gradient centrifugation. Total RNA was extracted using Trizol reagent, and RNA quality was assessed on an Agilent 2100 Bioanalyzer. On this clonotype: Its antigen is still unknown. No quality values exist for individual bases; no much larger clone is one base distant.

Sequenced: blood. This chain joins TRBV18 to TRBJ2-3, with no D gene named confidently. The sequence was obtained from a young woman with Graves' hyperthyroidism. The CDR3 region reads CASLPGQGSDTQYF. The nucleotide sequence reads TGTGCCAGCTTACCGGGCCAAGGCTCAGATACGCAGTATTTT.